Here is one TCR beta chain with its context. TCRdb independently ran MiXCR on the RT-PCR reads; one entry per CDR3 protein. This table has around 700,000 distinct CDR3 sequences, around 14% appearing once. The CDR3 spans 15 residues. V shed 5 bases, J shed 7 bases, and the junction held 14 bases outside the gene matches. Germline V gene lookup returns CDR1 SGHTA and CDR2 FQGNSA. The chain is built from TRBV7-2 and TRBJ2-7, with 7 nucleotides matching TRBD2. The receptor was derived from a female donor in good health, serving as a healthy control. The sample was memory CD4+ T cells from blood. The CDR3 loop is CASSQEPGPAGEQYF. Here the CDR3 DNA reads TGTGCCAGCAGCCAAGAGCCGGGCCCAGCGGGGGAGCAGTACTTC.